This paragraph reports one T cell receptor beta chain. Antigen unknown. The authors prepared UMI-labeled TRB cDNA libraries by 5' RACE. TCRdb reprocessed the 5' RACE reads and keeps a single row for each CDR3 protein, giving no DNA. The repertoire table contains 150,000 to 180,000 distinct CDR3 sequences. These data belong to a study of CXCR3-negative and CXCR3-positive naive CD8 T cells. Study findings and constraints: Naive cells positive for CXCR3 carried more hydrophobic TRB CDR3s than CXCR3-negative ones. Unlike memory cells, which differed, naive CXCR3-negative and CXCR3-positive cells had similar TRBV-TRBJ usage.

The CDR3 has 11 residues. The TCR comes from a human donor in good health. Some clones in this sample may be carry-over from other donors' samples. Sequenced: naive CXCR3+ CD8+ T cells from blood. Described subset: CD45RO-CCR7+CD27+CD95- naive CD8+ T cells expressing CXCR3 (TNR3+). V usage is TRBV12-3 or TRBV12-4 and J usage is TRBJ2-7. The CDR3 spells CASRLDYEQYF.